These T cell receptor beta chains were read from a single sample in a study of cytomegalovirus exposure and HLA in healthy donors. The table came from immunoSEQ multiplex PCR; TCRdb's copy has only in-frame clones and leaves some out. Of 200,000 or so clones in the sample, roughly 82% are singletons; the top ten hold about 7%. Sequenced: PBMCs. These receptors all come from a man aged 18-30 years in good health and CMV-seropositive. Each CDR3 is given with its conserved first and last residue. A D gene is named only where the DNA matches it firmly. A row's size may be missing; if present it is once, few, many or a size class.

CASSTRGLAGSYNEQFF	TGTGCCAGCAGCACCCGGGGACTAGCGGGATCGTACAATGAGCAGTTCTTC	TRBD2	TRBV4-2	-	TRBJ2-1
CASSLGAGTQYF	TGTGCCAGCAGCCTGGGAGCGGGTACGCAGTATTTT	-	TRBV5-6	-	TRBJ2-3
CASNYDTGGSTDF	TGTGCCAGCAACTACGATACAGGGGGCAGTACGGACTTC	-	TRBV21-1	-	TRBJ2-7
CASSLWGSGLNEQFF	TGTGCCAGCAGTTTATGGGGTAGCGGGCTCAATGAGCAGTTCTTC	TRBD2	TRBV28	-	TRBJ2-1
CASSEGTDIYYEQYF	TGTGCCAGCAGCGAGGGGACAGATATATACTACGAGCAGTACTTC	TRBD1	TRBV9	-	TRBJ2-7
CASSGLAVSEQFF	TGTGCCAGCAGCGGACTAGCGGTCAGTGAGCAGTTCTTC	TRBD2	TRBV9	once	TRBJ2-1
CASSFGRTAPDTQYF	TGTGCCAGCAGTTTCGGGCGGACTGCCCCAGATACGCAGTATTTT	-	TRBV27	-	TRBJ2-3
CASSSLGQGYLIGQPQHF	TGTGCCAGCAGCTCGCTGGGACAGGGGTATCTCATCGGTCAGCCCCAGCATTTT	TRBD1	TRBV7-8	-	TRBJ1-5
CASSQDAVGAGATDTQYF	TGCGCCAGCAGCCAAGATGCAGTTGGGGCAGGCGCCACAGATACGCAGTATTTT	-	TRBV4-1	-	TRBJ2-3
CASSSDRGSGNTIYF	TGCGCCAGCAGCTCGGACAGGGGTTCTGGAAACACCATATATTTT	TRBD1	TRBV5-1	-	TRBJ1-3
CASSYSSDADQPQHF	TGTGCCAGCAGTTACTCGAGTGATGCGGATCAGCCCCAGCATTTT	-	TRBV6-5	few	TRBJ1-5
CASGTSGSTDTQYF	TGTGCCAGTGGGACTAGCGGAAGCACAGATACGCAGTATTTT	TRBD2	TRBV9	-	TRBJ2-3
CASSPRQLNYGYTF	TGTGCCAGCAGTCCGAGGCAGCTTAACTATGGCTACACCTTC	-	TRBV28	once	TRBJ1-2
CASSYSTGGDQPQHF	TGTGCCAGCAGTTACTCGACCGGGGGGGATCAGCCCCAGCATTTT	-	TRBV6-5	-	TRBJ1-5
CSVEDGGYSRGGYTF	TGCAGCGTTGAAGATGGAGGTTACAGCCGGGGTGGCTACACCTTC	-	TRBV29-1	-	TRBJ1-2
CAIRSDQGYTF	TGTGCCATCAGAAGCGACCAAGGCTACACCTTC	-	TRBV10-3	-	TRBJ1-2
CASSFWSRDRNNYGYTF	TGTGCCAGCAGCTTTTGGAGCCGGGACAGGAACAACTATGGCTACACCTTC	TRBD1	TRBV5-6	-	TRBJ1-2
CASSLTPGLSTDTQYF	TGTGCCAGCAGTCTTACACCGGGACTGTCAACAGATACGCAGTATTTT	-	TRBV7-3	-	TRBJ2-3
CASSFPRGGRDNEQFF	TGTGCCAGCAGTTTCCCCCGGGGTGGGAGGGACAATGAGCAGTTCTTC	TRBD2	TRBV28	-	TRBJ2-1
CASSLKGQGTGGGYTF	TGTGCCAGCAGTTTAAAGGGACAGGGAACAGGCGGTGGCTACACCTTC	TRBD1	TRBV27	-	TRBJ1-2
CASSLRQSPYNEQFF	TGTGCCAGCAGCTTAAGACAGAGCCCCTACAATGAGCAGTTCTTC	-	TRBV7-2	-	TRBJ2-1
CSVGGGIGADTQYF	TGCAGCGTTGGAGGCGGGATAGGAGCAGATACGCAGTATTTT	-	TRBV29-1	-	TRBJ2-3
CAISEQGSAYEQYF	TGTGCCATCAGTGAGCAGGGGTCGGCCTACGAGCAGTACTTC	-	TRBV10-3	-	TRBJ2-7
CASSFWTGEQALYGYTF	TGTGCCAGCAGCTTCTGGACAGGGGAGCAAGCTCTCTATGGCTACACCTTC	TRBD1	TRBV7-8	-	TRBJ1-2
CASSLAGGASPHEQFF	TGTGCCAGCAGCTTAGCGGGGGGAGCCTCCCCCCATGAGCAGTTCTTC	-	TRBV7-2	-	TRBJ2-1
CASSLDTGAYNEQFF	TGTGCCAGCAGCTTGGATACGGGAGCTTACAATGAGCAGTTCTTC	-	TRBV5-4	once	TRBJ2-1
CASMVVASGSGEQYF	TGTGCCAGTATGGTCGTGGCTAGCGGGAGTGGCGAGCAGTACTTC	TRBD2	TRBV19	-	TRBJ2-7
CSVERDRGRYEQYF	TGCAGCGTTGAGAGAGACAGGGGCCGGTACGAGCAGTACTTC	TRBD1	TRBV29-1	-	TRBJ2-7
CAFGSGRINEKLFF	TGTGCCTTTGGGTCAGGGCGGATTAATGAAAAACTGTTTTTT	-	TRBV30	-	TRBJ1-4
CASRFDRAAYGYTF	TGTGCCAGCAGGTTCGACAGGGCGGCCTATGGCTACACCTTC	TRBD1	TRBV7-3	once	TRBJ1-2
CASSLYREGRETQYF	TGTGCCAGCAGTTTGTATAGGGAGGGCCGTGAGACCCAGTACTTC	TRBD2	TRBV27	-	TRBJ2-5
CASSPRTGTGETYEQYF	TGTGCCAGCAGCCCGCGAACGGGGACAGGGGAAACCTACGAGCAGTACTTC	TRBD1	TRBV9	-	TRBJ2-7
CASSSQPGYEQYF	TGCGCCAGCAGCTCCCAGCCGGGGTACGAGCAGTACTTC	-	TRBV5-1	-	TRBJ2-7
CASSELSGGEQYF	TGTGCCAGCAGTGAACTATCGGGGGGGGAGCAGTACTTC	TRBD2	TRBV6-1	-	TRBJ2-7
CASSQLNTGANYGYTF	TGCGCCAGCAGCCAACTTAACACCGGGGCTAACTATGGCTACACCTTC	-	TRBV4-3	-	TRBJ1-2
CSVSTADTEAFF	TGCAGCGTTTCGACAGCAGACACTGAAGCTTTCTTT	-	TRBV29-1	-	TRBJ1-1
CASSSFPPGTGWDTGELFF	TGTGCCAGCAGCTCATTTCCCCCCGGGACAGGGTGGGATACCGGGGAGCTGTTTTTT	TRBD1	TRBV7-9	-	TRBJ2-2
CASSFPGQGSGELFF	TGTGCCAGCAGCTTTCCGGGACAGGGGAGCGGGGAGCTGTTTTTT	TRBD1	TRBV28	-	TRBJ2-2
CASSHRTGNTEAFF	TGTGCCAGCAGCCATCGGACAGGGAACACTGAAGCTTTCTTT	TRBD1	TRBV6-5	-	TRBJ1-1
CASSEAPPGRGNTGELFF	TGTGCCAGCAGTGAAGCCCCCCCAGGCAGGGGGAACACCGGGGAGCTGTTTTTT	-	TRBV6-1	few	TRBJ2-2
CASSVDRVRGTEAFF	TGTGCCAGCAGCGTCGACAGGGTAAGGGGCACTGAAGCTTTCTTT	TRBD1	TRBV5-4	-	TRBJ1-1
CSVDRGTEAFF	TGCAGCGTTGACAGGGGGACTGAAGCTTTCTTT	TRBD1	TRBV29-1	-	TRBJ1-1
CASSQDIGLAYEQYF	TGTGCCAGCAGCCAAGATATTGGACTAGCCTACGAGCAGTACTTC	TRBD2	TRBV14	-	TRBJ2-7
CASSPIGAGTNTGELFF	TGTGCCAGCAGCCCGATTGGGGCGGGAACGAACACCGGGGAGCTGTTTTTT	-	TRBV14	once	TRBJ2-2
CASSPSDFSNQPQHF	TGTGCCAGCAGTCCTTCGGACTTTTCAAATCAGCCCCAGCATTTT	-	TRBV28	once	TRBJ1-5
CSVGDSPHEQYF	TGCAGCGTGGGGGACAGTCCCCACGAGCAGTACTTC	TRBD1	TRBV29-1	-	TRBJ2-7
CASSPPYPPYEQYF	TGTGCCAGCTCACCACCTTATCCTCCCTACGAGCAGTACTTC	-	TRBV18	-	TRBJ2-7
CAWSEAQGYGYTF	TGTGCCTGGAGTGAAGCACAGGGCTATGGCTACACCTTC	-	TRBV30	-	TRBJ1-2
CASSDGTGSTFSSYEQYF	TGTGCCAGCAGCGACGGGACTGGGTCCACTTTCTCCTCCTACGAGCAGTACTTC	-	TRBV5-6	-	TRBJ2-7
CASSLMAWPEKLFF	TGTGCCAGCAGTTTAATGGCCTGGCCGGAAAAACTGTTTTTT	-	TRBV27	once	TRBJ1-4
CASSLARQRNQPQHF	TGTGCCAGCAGCTTAGCCAGACAGCGCAATCAGCCCCAGCATTTT	-	TRBV7-8	few	TRBJ1-5
CASSVVGGGTYEQYF	TGTGCCAGCAGCGTAGTTGGCGGGGGGACCTACGAGCAGTACTTC	TRBD2	TRBV9	-	TRBJ2-7
CAKMGLAGGTYEQYF	TGTGCTAAAATGGGACTAGCGGGAGGAACCTACGAGCAGTACTTC	TRBD2	TRBV27	-	TRBJ2-7
CASSRSTGESYEQYF	TGTGCCAGCAGTCGTAGCACAGGGGAAAGCTACGAGCAGTACTTC	TRBD1	TRBV27	-	TRBJ2-7
CASSLVTGGRDTEAFF	TGCGCCAGCAGCTTGGTGACAGGGGGTCGGGACACTGAAGCTTTCTTT	TRBD1	TRBV5-1	-	TRBJ1-1